The clone carrying this TCR beta chain has only a few counts. The antigen is not known. Looked up from germline, CDR1 is LGHDT and CDR2 is YNNKEL (reference sequence). The CDR3 is 12 amino acids. V was clipped by 4 bases and J by 2 bases, with 4 bases between them. Tregs were sorted as CD4+CD25+CD127-/low cells. Study-level findings and limits: Tumor Treg TCRs overlapped most with tumor naive CD4+ cells. The larger-cohort validation was restricted to a single TCR beta V-J rearrangement rather than whole repertoires. Tumor memory CD4+ T cell TCR gene usage was found to cluster with blood and lymph node memory CD4+ cells and with lymph node naive CD4+ cells.

Full-length variable regions came from constant-region reverse primers plus semi-nested Nested Universal Primer A PCR. TCRdb passed the 5' RACE reads through MiXCR, listing each CDR3 protein once. The table records about 59,000 distinct CDR3 sequences, less than 25% of them present only once. The receptor was derived from a female donor with breast cancer. Specimen: tumor-infiltrating Tregs sorted from the breast tumor. V is TRBV3-1 and J is TRBJ2-3; unclear D gene. This CDR3 reads CASSRFTDTQYF. The CDR3 DNA is TGTGCCAGCAGCCGCTTCACAGATACGCAGTATTTT.